This TCR beta chain comes out of a study of blood T cell repertoires in COVID-19. Overall study context: The United States, Italy and Spain supplied acute and convalescent COVID-19 samples. Nucleic acid was either cDNA or gDNA, and it came from T cells, B-cell-depleted T cells, or PBMCs.

This CDR3 contains 14 residues. Trimming stripped 4 bases from V and 6 bases from J, with 18 bases between. CDR1 SQVTM and CDR2 ANQGSEA come from the germline V gene. Original handling: Counts of nucleated cells, estimated from reference gene primer amplification, were obtained. Here immunoSEQ multiplex PCR was the method, and the copy in TCRdb shows in-frame clones only, minus some. The DNA gave D and trimming, while V, J and clone size come from that table. The sample records about 47,000 clones, around 84% being singletons. This clone has just one count. This clonotype originated in a man between 45 and 60 years old with acute or convalescent COVID-19. The sequenced material came from peripheral blood. The chain recombines TRBV29-1 with TRBJ1-2, with D tentatively TRBD1 (5 bases). In nucleotides, the CDR3 is TGCAGCGTTGGTGGGACGGCGTCGGGGGATGGCTACACCTTC. Protein: CSVGGTASGDGYTF.